The 8 T cell receptor beta chains below come from one sample, sequenced in a study of T-cell reconstitution after alpha-beta-depleted transplantation in children. Unique molecular identifiers tagged the TCRbeta library. TCRdb re-derived calls from the PCR reads in MiXCR, one entry per CDR3 protein. The sample includes approximately 520,000 distinct CDR3 sequences, approximately 29% of them seen just once. The specimen comprised PBMCs from the stem cell graft donor, sampled from the stem cell graft. Receptors originate from a human donor who donated a stem cell graft to a child with aplastic anemia.

The rearrangement uses TRBV5-5 and TRBJ1-5, with D perhaps TRBD1 (5 bases). V was cut by 1 base and J by 5 bases, with 7 bases left in between. The V gene's germline CDR1 is SGHKS and CDR2 YYEKEE (reference sequence). This CDR3 region has 13 residues. CDR3 loop: CASSLRGDQPQHF. CDR3 nucleotides: TGTGCCAGCAGCTTGCGGGGGGATCAGCCCCAGCATTTT.

This clonotype was observed a handful of times. The V call is TRBV3-1, the J call TRBJ1-4; D is undetermined. Trimming stripped 1 base from V and 8 bases from J, with 8 bases between. CDR1 and CDR2 from the germline V gene are LGHDT and YNNKEL (reference sequence). The CDR3 consists of 13 residues. The CDR3 DNA follows: TGTGCCAGCAGCCAAGGTCTGAGCGAAAAACTGTTTTTT. Its protein is CASSQGLSEKLFF.

This clonotype was counted a few times. The chain joins TRBV7-9 to TRBJ2-4, with 9 bases fitting TRBD1. Germline values: CDR1 SEHNR, CDR2 FQNEAQ (reference sequence). With 5 bases clipped from V and 7 bases from J, the junction kept 3 bases outside the gene matches. This CDR3 comprises 13 residues. DNA for the CDR3: TGTGCCAGCAGCACCGGACAGGGGAACATTCAGTACTTC. This encodes CASSTGQGNIQYF.

The chain combines TRBV20-1 with TRBJ1-3; D is perhaps TRBD1 (6 bases). The V gene lost 6 bases and the J gene lost 3 bases, with 12 bases spanning the gap. CDR1 is DFQATT, CDR2 SNEGSKA, per germline (reference sequence). The CDR3 runs 13 residues. CDR3: CSALQGVGNTIYF. The CDR3 nucleotides read TGCAGTGCCCTACAGGGAGTTGGAAACACCATATATTTT.

This chain uses TRBV6-2 or TRBV6-3 with TRBJ2-7; either TRBD1 or TRBD2 may supply D (6 bases each). The CDR3 covers 15 residues. CDR1 is MNHEY and CDR2 is SVGEGT in the germline V gene. The ends were cut back, 10 bases at V and 3 bases at J, with 22 bases in the middle. For the CDR3, the DNA is TGTGCCACTTCGGAACCGGGGGCCCTTAGCTACGAGCAGTACGTC. This encodes CATSEPGALSYEQYV.

The V gene is TRBV20-1, the J gene TRBJ1-4; 10 bases are a match to TRBD1. The CDR3 sequence is 15 residues long. V trimming: 3 bases; J trimming: 6 bases; junction bases outside the gene matches: 7. The V gene's germline CDR1 is DFQATT and CDR2 SNEGSKA (reference sequence). CDR3 bases: TGCAGTGCTAGCCCCCTCGGGACAGGGGATGAAAAACTGTTTTTT. Translated, it gives CSASPLGTGDEKLFF.

In this sample, this clonotype turned up a few times. The V and J genes are TRBV20-1 and TRBJ2-3, with 7 bases lining up with TRBD2. Germline assignment: CDR1 DFQATT and CDR2 SNEGSKA (reference sequence). V was clipped by 5 bases and J by 2 bases; unmatched bases: 10. CDR3 length: 15 residues. CDR3 DNA sequence: TGCAGTGCTCAACGGCCTAGCGGCATCACAGATACGCAGTATTTT. This codes for CSAQRPSGITDTQYF.

The rearrangement uses TRBV29-1 and TRBJ1-2; D perhaps matches TRBD1 (5 bases). Germline values: CDR1 SQVTM, CDR2 ANQGSEA. The CDR3 is 12 residues long. V was pared by 6 bases and J by 1 base, with 9 bases between. This chain's CDR3 is CSVLQDNYGYTF. CDR3 nucleotides: TGCAGCGTGCTACAGGATAACTATGGCTACACCTTC.